The present T cell receptor beta chain was sequenced within a study of blood T cell repertoires in COVID-19. Turning to the study itself: From the United States, Italy and Spain came samples of acute and convalescent COVID-19. Sources were T cells, B-cell-depleted T cells, or PBMCs; the material itself was cDNA or gDNA.

The CDR3 is 15 residues long. The germline V gene has CDR1 SGHNT and CDR2 YYREEE (reference sequence). Deletions cut 4 bases from V and 2 bases from J, with 15 bases between. Authors' processing steps: From reference gene primer amplification, estimates of nucleated cell counts were derived. The method was immunoSEQ multiplex PCR; TCRdb's version includes in-frame clones alone and lacks a portion of them. V and J calls plus clone size are reproduced from that table; the DNA served to infer D and trimming. The data hold about 140,000 clones, with roughly 84% observed a single time. Followed longitudinally, the Seattle patients had been enrolled during active infection.

This receptor was obtained from a young man with COVID-19, enrolled during active disease. V and J are TRBV5-4 and TRBJ2-5, with D possibly being TRBD2 (6 bases). The sample comprised peripheral blood. The CDR3, as DNA: TGTGCCAGCAGCCCGGGTGGGGGAGGTCAAGAGACCCAGTACTTC. It specifies CASSPGGGGQETQYF.